The clone carrying this TCR beta chain was observed a single time. Investigators performed immunoSEQ version v3.0 at survey level. Sequenced by immunoSEQ multiplex PCR; TCRdb stores in-frame clones only, minus some. The data contain 20,000 to 30,000 clones, about four fifths of them seen just once; the ten biggest clones take up approximately 4.8%. The data originate from a study of long-term antiretroviral therapy in people with HIV. With 0 bases removed from V and 1 base from J, the gap between germline ends came to 6 bases. The CDR3 spans 15 residues. Germline values: CDR1 MNHNY, CDR2 SVGAGI (reference sequence).

The sequencing here drew on unsorted PBMCs, taken 3 years after starting antiretroviral therapy. The receptor was derived from a man aged 18 to 35 with HIV. The chain links TRBV6-6 to TRBJ2-2; D gene uncertain. CDR3 residues: CASSYSSGNTGELFF. The DNA of the CDR3 is TGTGCCAGCAGTTACTCTTCGGGGAACACCGGGGAGCTGTTTTTT.